Below, 10 T cell receptor beta chains from the same sample are listed, as sequenced in a study of T cells in Graves' hyperthyroidism and ophthalmopathy. RNA transcripts served as the template for amplifying TCR beta CDR3 regions. A first-round RT-PCR of the TCR CDR3 used the HTBI primer set. TCRdb itself ran the multiplex PCR reads through MiXCR, one entry per CDR3 protein. The sample lists about 55,000 distinct CDR3 sequences, 53% occurring once. The source material was blood. These receptors originate from a woman aged 55-69 years with Graves' ophthalmopathy.

This clonotype was found once. V and J are TRBV12-3 or TRBV12-4 and TRBJ1-1; 7 bases map to TRBD1. The CDR3 spans 12 residues. Losses at the gene ends were 6 bases for V and 11 bases for J; bases not matched to a gene: 9. The CDR3 nucleotides read TGTGCCAGCAGGACAACAGGGGAATCGGCTTTCTTT. Amino acids: CASRTTGESAFF.

CDR3 nucleotide sequence: TGCGCCAGCAGCTTGGTGGCAGGGCTGCCTTTTGAAGCTTTCTTT. This gives the protein CASSLVAGLPFEAFF. V usage is TRBV5-1 and J usage is TRBJ1-1, with a possible D match to TRBD1 (5 bases). This CDR3 region has 15 residues. Germline CDR1 reads SGHRS; CDR2 reads YFSETQ. V was clipped by 0 bases and J by 7 bases, with 16 bases between them.

This clonotype showed up many times. The gene calls are TRBV6-2 or TRBV6-3 and TRBJ2-6; D unclear. V was cut by 1 base and J by 0 bases, with 13 bases left in between. This CDR3 comprises 18 residues. Germline V gene sequence: CDR1 MNHEY, CDR2 SVGEGT. This CDR3 is CASSYLTGMGSGANVLTF. DNA of the CDR3: TGTGCCAGCAGTTACTTGACCGGAATGGGCTCTGGGGCCAACGTCCTGACTTTC.

The chain recombines TRBV20-1 with TRBJ2-7, with 8 positions matching TRBD1. Germline lookup yields CDR1 DFQATT and CDR2 SNEGSKA (reference sequence). CDR3 size: 14 residues. V dropped 5 bases and J dropped 3; count of bases not matched to a gene: 9. The chain's CDR3 is CSAGSGQGLYEQYF. The DNA for the CDR3 is TGCAGTGCTGGATCCGGACAGGGCCTCTACGAGCAGTACTTC.

This chain joins TRBV15 and TRBJ2-6; the D gene is possibly TRBD2 (5 bases). Trimming removed 9 bases at V and 2 bases at J, with 5 bases between. Germline assignment: CDR1 LNHNV and CDR2 YYDKDF (reference sequence). This CDR3 region has 12 residues. CDR3 protein: CATSAGANVLTF. The CDR3 DNA is TGTGCCACTAGCGCTGGGGCCAACGTCCTGACTTTC.

The J gene is TRBJ2-7, the V gene TRBV4-2; 8 nucleotides align to TRBD1. CDR3 length: 16 amino acids. Trimming at V came to 0 bases and at J to 5 bases, leaving 9 bases not matched to a gene. Germline values: CDR1 LGHNA, CDR2 YNFKEQ. Written as DNA, the CDR3 is TGTGCCAGCAGCCAAGATCACGGACAGGGTAGGAACGAGCAGTACTTC. Its protein is CASSQDHGQGRNEQYF.

The table lists this clonotype with many counts. This sequence joins TRBV7-8 and TRBJ1-4; 8 nucleotides line up with TRBD1. This CDR3 contains 17 residues. Per germline, CDR1 SGHVS and CDR2 FQNEAQ. V was pared by 5 bases and J by 3 bases, with 11 bases of the junction left unmatched. CDR3 coding DNA: TGTGCCAGCAGCAACAGGACAGGGAGGTCTTCTAATGAAAAACTGTTTTTT. Translated: CASSNRTGRSSNEKLFF.

The genes are TRBV19 and TRBJ2-1, with D perhaps TRBD2 (6 bases). The CDR3 loop spans 16 amino acids. Trimming pared 4 bases from V and 12 bases from J, leaving 25 bases between. CDR1 and CDR2 (germline): LNHDA, SQIVND (reference sequence). CDR3 protein: CASSKGSGTGAEWQFF. The DNA of the CDR3 is TGTGCCAGTAGTAAAGGATCCGGGACTGGGGCGGAATGGCAGTTCTTC.

To note about this clonotype: A read error is likely, as this CDR3 ends without the conserved phenylalanine or tryptophan. The gene calls are TRBV2 and TRBJ2-4, with 10 bases identical to TRBD1. Germline V CDR1 and CDR2: SNHLY, FYNNEI. This CDR3 contains 17 residues. CDR3 sequence (DNA): TGCGCCAGCACCGGGACAGGGGAGGAGGGGGCCAAAAACATACAGTACCTC. This gives the protein CASTGTGEEGAKNIQYL.

This clonotype was observed at least ten times. The chain has TRBV4-3 and TRBJ1-2, with TRBD1 as a possible D gene (6 bases). CDR1 is LGHNA and CDR2 is YSLEER in the germline V gene. Trimming shortened V by 3 bases and J by 2 bases, and 7 bases separated the two germline ends. CDR3 length equals 13 residues. This CDR3 reads CASSHGQNYGYTF. The CDR3, as DNA: TGCGCCAGCAGCCACGGACAGAACTATGGCTACACCTTC.